Below, one T cell receptor beta chain is given with its context. This clonotype was picked up a small number of times. Its target antigen remains unknown. One base away there is no much larger clone; base qualities are not given. The library was built by means of RT-PCR. For sequencing, an Illumina HiSeq 2500 was employed. TCRdb itself trimmed the public reads at Q25 with fastp, ran MiXCR and retained productive beta chains. When rows share a CDR3 protein, they turn into one entry using the most common DNA and genes. The sample table records approximately 500,000 distinct CDR3 sequences; roughly 23% of these occur just once. The ten largest make up 2.5% to 3% of the sample. This sample was included in a study of response to subunit inactivated influenza vaccine (dated by TCRdb to between 2018 and 2020). Study-level background: Deep quantitative profiling of the T cell receptor repertoire was used in the study to follow responses to a trivalent subunit inactivated influenza vaccine. Results and caveats for the whole study, not just this receptor: The authors proposed that each seasonal influenza vaccination may bring in only a limited number of new T cells.

From the cysteine up to the phenylalanine, the CDR3 has a length of 14 residues. Here the CDR3 DNA is all that survives: 42 bases in frame from base 1. V is reduced by 0 bases and J by 8 bases, leaving a spacing of 12 bases between them. Reading the germline V gene gives CDR1 SGHRS and CDR2 YFSETQ. This sample was also put to use in a study of T cells expressing NK-cell markers. Per that second paper: 5'RACE template switching, by which a universal primer site and unique molecular identifiers were added, was used to make TCR beta cDNA libraries. About 8 donors provided sorted CD3+CD56+NKG2C+, CD3+CD56+NKG2C- and CD3+CD56-NKG2C+ T-cell subsets, whose TCR beta-chain repertoires were profiled. Of the eight sequenced donors, seven were found to be HCMV-seropositive and one was found to be HCMV-seronegative. To restrict sorting to alphabetaTCR-expressing T cells, an anti-gammadeltaTCR antibody was added in several experiments. In roughly six donors, the dominant CD3+CD56+NKG2C+ clonotypes ranked among the top 10 CD8+ clonotypes, making up 1.0-7.0% of CD8+ T cells. Those dominant clonotypes were again the most abundant among CD3+CD56-NKG2C+ cells in a handful of donors, at roughly 25-65%. Whether the expanded NKG2C-expressing T cell clones were specific for HCMV antigens was left unclear. The eight sequenced donors were randomly selected healthy volunteers, three men and five women. To determine HCMV serostatus, a commercial ELISA kit was used to detect HCMV-specific IgG in serum. Peripheral blood mononuclear cells were isolated from blood by Ficoll density gradient centrifugation. Magnetic immunoseparation with Miltenyi isolation kits was used to isolate CD4+ and CD8+ T cells from PBMC. Synthesis of cDNA was primed from the TCR beta constant segment and was followed by two consecutive PCR amplification steps. Libraries were sequenced as 2 x 150 bp reads on Illumina HiSeq 2000/2500, MiSeq or NextSeq. MIGEC handled demultiplexing of the reads and grouping by UMI, while MiTCR was used to assemble and quantify clonotypes. To remove erroneous sequences, TCR cDNA sequences were retained only when supported by two or more reads. The tcR package was used for downstream repertoire analysis, and clonotypes were matched across fractions by CDR3 nucleotide sequence plus V segment. VDJmatch was used to annotate antigen specificity against VDJdb, with one amino acid substitution in CDR3 permitted.

This TCR was sampled from a man in his forties or fifties who received an inactivated influenza vaccine. Donor details come from another sample of the same person, matched by shared clones. The sequence joins TRBV5-1 to TRBJ2-1; possibly the D gene is TRBD2, per 6 matching bases. This material consisted of CD4+ T cells sorted from PBMCs, taken roughly 12 days after vaccination. The DNA reads as follows: TGCGCCAGCAGCTTGGGGAGGGTCGGGGATGAGCAGTTCTTC. This codes for CASSLGRVGDEQFF.